The 10 T cell receptor beta chains reported below all come from one sample, sequenced in a study of blood T cell repertoires in COVID-19. The data were produced by immunoSEQ multiplex PCR, yet TCRdb's version contains in-frame clones alone and is incomplete. Of just over 95,000 clones in the sample, 82% were seen once. The sequenced sample consisted of peripheral blood. The receptors derive from a man of 80 years or more with acute or convalescent COVID-19.

This chain connects TRBV6-5 to TRBJ2-7; D uncertain. The CDR3 is 12 amino acids. CDR1 and CDR2 (germline): MNHEY, SVGAGI. V dropped 6 bases and J dropped 2 bases, with 8 bases sitting between them. CDR3 amino acids: CASRGDPYEQYF. The CDR3 bases are TGTGCCAGCAGGGGCGACCCCTACGAGCAGTACTTC.

The V gene is TRBV9, the J gene TRBJ1-6, with D possibly matching TRBD1 (6 bases). Germline assignment: CDR1 SGDLS and CDR2 YYNGEE. The CDR3 totals 15 residues. V lost 5 bases and J 9 bases, leaving 18 bases between the germline ends. CDR3 DNA: TGTGCCAGCAGTGAGGTACAGGGATCAGGTTCACCCCTCCACTTT. It translates to CASSEVQGSGSPLHF.

This chain links TRBV27 with TRBJ1-2; 8 nucleotides match TRBD1. The CDR3 spans 15 residues. V shed 7 bases, J shed 4 bases, and the junction held 11 bases outside the gene matches. Germline V gene data show CDR1 as MNHEY and CDR2 as SMNVEV (reference sequence). The CDR3 DNA is TGTGCCAGCACTAAATGGTCCACAGGGGGCTATGGCTACACCTTC. Its protein product is CASTKWSTGGYGYTF.

The gene calls are TRBV11-2 and TRBJ2-5; TRBD1 might be the D (6 bases). The CDR3 covers 15 residues. Trimming removed 5 bases from V and 5 bases from J, with 18 bases in between. In germline, CDR1 is SGHAT, CDR2 FQNNGV. DNA of the CDR3: TGTGCCAGCAGCCCCCACTCGCAAAGGGGGGAGACCCAGTACTTC. This sequence encodes CASSPHSQRGETQYF.

The V gene is TRBV2, the J gene TRBJ1-1, with D hard to call. The CDR3 consists of 13 residues. In germline, CDR1 is SNHLY, CDR2 FYNNEI. V shed 3 bases and J shed 2 bases, with 7 bases lying between them. The DNA for the CDR3 is TGTGCCAGCAGTGACACCCTAAACACTGAAGCTTTCTTT. It is translated as CASSDTLNTEAFF.

This clone showed up just a few times. The CDR3 region has the DNA TGTGCCAGCAGTTACGAGGGGGCTGGTTCACCCCTCCACTTT. This gives the protein CASSYEGAGSPLHF. The chain links TRBV6-6 to TRBJ1-6; 7 bases are a match to TRBD1. With V trimmed by 2 bases and J by 9 bases, 4 bases remained unmatched. The CDR3 runs 14 residues. Looked up from germline, CDR1 is MNHNY and CDR2 is SVGAGI (reference sequence).

A word on this clone: Other DNA variants within this sample encode the same CDR3. V is TRBV9 and J is TRBJ2-7; 7 bases are a match to TRBD2. V shed 3 bases and J 2 bases; nucleotides not matched to a gene: 2. The CDR3 is made up of 13 amino acids. The germline V gene has CDR1 SGDLS and CDR2 YYNGEE. DNA for the CDR3: TGTGCCAGCAGCGCCGGGACTACCTACGAGCAGTACTTC. Its translation is CASSAGTTYEQYF.

V and J are TRBV6-5 and TRBJ2-1, with D perhaps TRBD2 (6 bases). This CDR3 spans 13 amino acids. Germline V gene data show CDR1 as MNHEY and CDR2 as SVGAGI. V lost 7 bases and J 5 bases, leaving 12 bases between the germline ends. The CDR3 DNA sequence: TGTGCCAGCACCGGGGGATACAACAATGAGCAGTTCTTC. Translation gives CASTGGYNNEQFF.

The chain carries TRBV6-5 and TRBJ1-2, with 8 bases aligning to TRBD1. CDR3 size: 14 residues. The ends lost 3 bases at V and 6 bases at J; junction bases unmatched: 6. Germline CDR1 is MNHEY and CDR2 is SVGAGI. CDR3 coding DNA: TGTGCCAGCAGTTATTCAGGGGGCGCGGATGGCTACACCTTC. This translates into CASSYSGGADGYTF.

This clone showed up just once. The chain is built from TRBV29-1 and TRBJ2-4; 14 bases line up with TRBD2. Losses at the gene ends were 5 bases for V and 6 bases for J; bases not matched to a gene: 3. CDR1 and CDR2 (germline): SQVTM, ANQGSEA. This CDR3 has 14 residues. CDR3 bases: TGCAGCGTTCGGACTAGCGGGAGGAGAAACATTCAGTACTTC. Translation: CSVRTSGRRNIQYF.